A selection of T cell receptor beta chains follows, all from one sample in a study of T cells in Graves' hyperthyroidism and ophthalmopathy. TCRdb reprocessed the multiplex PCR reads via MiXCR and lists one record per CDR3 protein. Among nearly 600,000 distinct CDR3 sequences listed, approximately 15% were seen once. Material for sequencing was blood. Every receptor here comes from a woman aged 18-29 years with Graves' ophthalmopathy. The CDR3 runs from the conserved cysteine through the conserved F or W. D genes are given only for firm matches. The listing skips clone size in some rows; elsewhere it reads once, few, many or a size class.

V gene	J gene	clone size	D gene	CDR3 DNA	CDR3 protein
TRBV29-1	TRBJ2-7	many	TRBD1	TGCAGCGTTGCCGGCACAGGGGGACACGAGCAGTACTTC	CSVAGTGGHEQYF
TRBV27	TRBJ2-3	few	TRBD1	TGTGCCAGCAGTGCGGGACGGACAGGGGATGTAGATACGCAGTATTTT	CASSAGRTGDVDTQYF
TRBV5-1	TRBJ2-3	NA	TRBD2	TGCGCCAGCAGCTTGGTAGGCGGGAGCGAAACAGATACGCAGTATTTT	CASSLVGGSETDTQYF
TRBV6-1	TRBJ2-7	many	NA	TGTGCCAGCAGTACGAAAGGGCCAAATTTCTACGAGCAGTACTTC	CASSTKGPNFYEQYF
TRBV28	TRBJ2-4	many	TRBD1	TGTGCCAGCAGTCGTCCCGGGACAGGGGGGGTAGCCAAAAACATTCAGTACTTC	CASSRPGTGGVAKNIQYF
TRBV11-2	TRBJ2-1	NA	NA	TGTGCCGGCAGCTGGGCGGAGGGATCCTACAATGAGCAGTTCTTC	CAGSWAEGSYNEQFF
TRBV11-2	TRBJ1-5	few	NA	TGTGCCAGCAGCTTAGGTCAGGCGATCAATCAGCCCCAGCATTTT	CASSLGQAINQPQHF
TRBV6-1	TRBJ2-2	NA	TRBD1	TGTGCCAGCAGTTTCATCACAGGGGGGCCGTCCGGGGAGCTGTTTTTT	CASSFITGGPSGELFF
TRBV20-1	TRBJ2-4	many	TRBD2	TGCAGTGCTACCTTTAGCGGGCCCAAAAACATTCAGTACTTC	CSATFSGPKNIQYF
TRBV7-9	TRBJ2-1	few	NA	TGTGCCAGCAGCTTAGAATTTTACGAGCAGTTCTTC	CASSLEFYEQFF
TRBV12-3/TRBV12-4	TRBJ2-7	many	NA	TGTGCCAGCAGCCCCAGGAACTTTAACTACGAGCAGTACTTC	CASSPRNFNYEQYF
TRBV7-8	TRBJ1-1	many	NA	TGTGCCAGCAGCCTCCCCCCTTATCCGGGGGCTTTCTTT	CASSLPPYPGAFF
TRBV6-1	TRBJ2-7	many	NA	TGTGCCAGCAAAAGGGTTAGCGGCCCCTACGAGCAGTACTTC	CASKRVSGPYEQYF
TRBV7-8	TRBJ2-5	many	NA	TGTGCCAGCAGTTATGACTCCCCAGAGACCCAGTACTTC	CASSYDSPETQYF
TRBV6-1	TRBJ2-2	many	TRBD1	TGTGCCAGCAGTAGAGGACAGGACCTCACCGGGGAGCTGTTTTTT	CASSRGQDLTGELFF
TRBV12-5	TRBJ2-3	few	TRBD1	TGTGCTAGTGGTCCGGGGCAGGGGGCAACAGATACGCAGTATTTT	CASGPGQGATDTQYF
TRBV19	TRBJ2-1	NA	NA	TGTGCCAGTGGTGCTTACAGCAATGAGCAGTTCTTC	CASGAYSNEQFF
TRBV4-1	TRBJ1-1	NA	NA	TGCGCCAGCAGCCAAGATTTGGGGAACACTGAAGCTTTCTTT	CASSQDLGNTEAFF
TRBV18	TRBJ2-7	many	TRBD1	TGTGCCAGCTCACCACCCGGGACAGGGGGCTCCGAGCAGTACTTC	CASSPPGTGGSEQYF
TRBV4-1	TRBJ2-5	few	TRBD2	TGCGCCAGCAGCCAAGTGGGGGGGAAGATGGAGACCCAGTACTTC	CASSQVGGKMETQYF
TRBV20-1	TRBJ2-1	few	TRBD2	TGCAGTGCTAGAGCTCCGGCGGGAGTAAGGCGTAATGAGCAGTTCTTC	CSARAPAGVRRNEQFF
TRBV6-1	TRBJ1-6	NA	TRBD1	TGTGCCACCACCGGGACAGGGAAAAGAAATTCACCCCTCCACTTT	CATTGTGKRNSPLHF
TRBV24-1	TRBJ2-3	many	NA	TGTGCCACCAGTGATTTTCGGGGCGCAGATACGCAGTATTTT	CATSDFRGADTQYF
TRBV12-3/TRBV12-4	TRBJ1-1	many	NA	TGTGCCAGCAGTTTTAGGCGGCCGAGTGCATGGGATGCTTTCTTT	CASSFRRPSAWDAFF
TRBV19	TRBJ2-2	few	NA	TGTGCCAGTAAAGCAGGGCCCAACACCGGGGAGCTGTTTTTT	CASKAGPNTGELFF
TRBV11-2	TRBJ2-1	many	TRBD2	TGTGCCAGCAGCTTACGGGACTACCAATACAATGAGCAGTTCTTC	CASSLRDYQYNEQFF
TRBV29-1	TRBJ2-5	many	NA	TGCAGCGTTGGACAAAATCAAGAGACCCAGTACTTC	CSVGQNQETQYF
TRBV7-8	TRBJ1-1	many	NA	TGTGCCAGCAGCTTAAATTTATTGTACACTGAAGCTTTCTTT	CASSLNLLYTEAFF
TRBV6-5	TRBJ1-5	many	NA	TGTGCCAGCAGTTACTGGTGGGCTAGCAATCAGCCCCAGCATTTT	CASSYWWASNQPQHF
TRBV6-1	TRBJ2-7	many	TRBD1	TGTGCCAGCAGTGCCCGCCCCTCGGGACAGGGCTACGAGCAGTACTTC	CASSARPSGQGYEQYF
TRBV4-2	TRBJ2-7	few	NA	TGTGCCAGCAGCCAAGACGGGTCGCCAGGGGCCTACGAGCAGTACTTC	CASSQDGSPGAYEQYF
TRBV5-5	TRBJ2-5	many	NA	TGTGCCAGCAGCCTGTCAGCGAGACAAGAGACCCAGTACTTC	CASSLSARQETQYF
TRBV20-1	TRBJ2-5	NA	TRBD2	TGCAGTGCTAGCCTCCTAGCGGGAGGCCTCCAAGAGACCCAGTACTTC	CSASLLAGGLQETQYF
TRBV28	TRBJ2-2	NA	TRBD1	TGTGCCAGCAGTTTCAGGACAGGGGGCTTCGGGGAGCTGTTTTTT	CASSFRTGGFGELFF
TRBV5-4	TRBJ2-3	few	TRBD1	TGTGCCAGCAGCACACCGGGACAGGGAATTACAGATACGCAGTATTTT	CASSTPGQGITDTQYF
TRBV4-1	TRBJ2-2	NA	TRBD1	TGCGCCAGCAGCCAAAGGGGACAGTCTAACACCGGGGAGCTGTTTTTT	CASSQRGQSNTGELFF
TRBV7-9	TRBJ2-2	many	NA	TGTGCCAGCAGCTTACCCGGGACACTCAACACCGGGGAGCTGTTTTTT	CASSLPGTLNTGELFF
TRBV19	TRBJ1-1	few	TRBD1	TGTGCCAGTAGTAAGGACAGGGGGCCGGGCACTGAAGCTTTCTTT	CASSKDRGPGTEAFF
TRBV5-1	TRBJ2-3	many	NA	TGCGCCAGCAGCTCTGGGACGACTACAGATACGCAGTATTTT	CASSSGTTTDTQYF
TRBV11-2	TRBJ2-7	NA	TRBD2	TGTGCCAGTAGGGTAGCGGGGATCTACGAGCAGTACTTC	CASRVAGIYEQYF
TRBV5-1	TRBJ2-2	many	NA	TGCGCCAGCAGCTTGGAACCACAGGGCACCGGGGAGCTGTTTTTT	CASSLEPQGTGELFF
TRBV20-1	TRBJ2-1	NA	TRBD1	TGCAGTGCTAACGCGGCGGGGACAGGGGGCAATGAGCAGTTCTTC	CSANAAGTGGNEQFF
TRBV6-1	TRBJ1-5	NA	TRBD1	TGTGCCAGCAGTGAATTAGGGGGCCAGCCCCAGCATTTT	CASSELGGQPQHF
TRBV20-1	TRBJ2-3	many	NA	TGCAGTGCTAGAGATGCGATACTCACAGATACGCAGTATTTT	CSARDAILTDTQYF
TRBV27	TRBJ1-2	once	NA	TGTGCCAGCAGCCGGACAGTCGGCTATGGCTACACCTTC	CASSRTVGYGYTF
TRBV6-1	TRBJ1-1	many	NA	TGTGCCAGCAGTGAGCGGAAGAGAACTGAAGCTTTCTTT	CASSERKRTEAFF
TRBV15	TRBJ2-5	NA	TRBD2	TGTGCCACCAGCAGAGATGGAGGGACTAGCGGGAGGGCCCGGTATGAGACCCAGTACTTC	CATSRDGGTSGRARYETQYF
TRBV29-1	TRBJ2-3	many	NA	TGCAGCGTTTTCCCAGATACGCAGTATTTT	CSVFPDTQYF
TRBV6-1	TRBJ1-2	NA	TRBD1	TGTGCCAGCAGCCCCCGCGGGTATGGGACAGGGGCTCTACAGGATGGCTACACCTTC	CASSPRGYGTGALQDGYTF
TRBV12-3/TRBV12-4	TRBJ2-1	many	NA	TGTGCCAGCAGTCTCCCCGGCCCCCATGCGGACGGCAATGAGCAGTTCTTC	CASSLPGPHADGNEQFF
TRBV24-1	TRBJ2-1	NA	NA	TGTGCCACCAGTGATTTCATCGAGCAGTTCTTC	CATSDFIEQFF
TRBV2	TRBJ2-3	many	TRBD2	TGTGCCAGCCTCAGCGGGAGGGTCCCAGATACGCAGTATTTT	CASLSGRVPDTQYF
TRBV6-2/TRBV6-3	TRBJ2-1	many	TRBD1	TGTGCCAGCAGTTACCGACAGGGAAATGAGCAGTTCTTC	CASSYRQGNEQFF